One sample yielded the 26 T cell receptor beta chains listed below, sequenced in a study of CD8 T cells in Susac syndrome. Random hexamers were used to reverse transcribe an amount of roughly 0.5 to 1 ug RNA. TCRdb reanalysed the immunoSEQ multiplex PCR reads using MiXCR and keeps one entry per CDR3 protein. This sample has about 250,000 distinct CDR3 sequences; 85% to 95% occur once, and the top ten carry less than 0.075%. Specimen: CD4+ T cells from PBMCs. The origin of the receptors is a human donor with multiple sclerosis.

This rearrangement joins TRBV7-9 to TRBJ2-5; TRBD2 is a possible D gene (5 bases). Trimming took off 5 bases at V and 0 bases at J, with 13 bases between the two ends. Germline CDR1 reads SEHNR; CDR2 reads FQNEAQ (reference sequence). The CDR3 is made up of 15 amino acids. The DNA for the CDR3 is TGTGCCAGCAGCCACTGGCGGAGGTACCAAGAGACCCAGTACTTC. This codes for CASSHWRRYQETQYF.

This chain connects TRBV24-1 to TRBJ2-2, with D unresolved. Trimming cost V 4 bases and J 1 base, with 3 bases left between them. CDR1 is KGHDR and CDR2 is SFDVKD in the germline V gene. The CDR3 covers 13 residues. The CDR3 loop reads CATSERNTGELFF. CDR3 in DNA: TGTGCCACCAGTGAAAGGAACACCGGGGAGCTGTTTTTT.

V gene TRBV3-1 combines with J gene TRBJ1-4; D possibly corresponds to TRBD1 (5 bases). This CDR3 spans 14 amino acids. The V end was cut by 6 bases, the J end by 4 bases, with 12 bases between. Germline V gives CDR1 LGHDT, CDR2 YNNKEL (reference sequence). Here the CDR3 DNA reads TGTGCCAGCAGACCACGGGGCCTTAATGAAAAACTGTTTTTT. Amino acids: CASRPRGLNEKLFF.

This rearrangement joins TRBV6-5 to TRBJ2-1; no reliable D call. Germline assignment: CDR1 MNHEY and CDR2 SVGAGI. The CDR3 is 14 residues long. V was cut by 5 bases and J by 7 bases, with 15 bases left in between. CDR3 DNA sequence: TGTGCCAGCAGTCGCCTTGATACTCAAAATGAGCAGTTCTTC. This sequence encodes CASSRLDTQNEQFF.

The chain is built from TRBV19 and TRBJ2-6; the D is unclear. Germline CDR1 and CDR2: LNHDA and SQIVND (reference sequence). Trimming removed 1 base from V and 0 bases from J, with 7 bases in between. The CDR3 has 16 amino acids. CDR3 in DNA: TGTGCCAGTAGTATAGGAAGGGACTCTGGGGCCAACGTCCTGACTTTC. The encoded protein is CASSIGRDSGANVLTF. Drawing the rest from reference TRBV19 and TRBJ2-6, the complete variable domain is DGGITQSPKYLFRKEGQNVTLSCEQNLNHDAMYWYRQDPGQGLRLIYYSQIVNDFQKGDIAEGYSVSREKKESFPLTVTSAQKNPTAFYLCASSIGRDSGANVLTFGAGSRLTVL.

The V gene is TRBV11-2, the J gene TRBJ2-5, with 11 bases matching TRBD1. V dropped 5 bases and J dropped 4; count of bases not matched to a gene: 6. The CDR3 runs 15 residues. Germline V gene sequence: CDR1 SGHAT, CDR2 FQNNGV. In DNA, the CDR3 is TGTGCCAGCAGCCCGGACAGGGGGCGAGGAGAGACCCAGTACTTC. Encoded protein: CASSPDRGRGETQYF.

The chain is built from TRBV19 and TRBJ1-5; D is unresolved. Germline lookup yields CDR1 LNHDA and CDR2 SQIVND (reference sequence). CDR3 length: 12 residues. Trimming took off 7 bases at V and 9 bases at J, with 13 bases between the two ends. The CDR3 DNA reads TGTGCCAGTAAGGACCGTCCAGGGCCCCAGCATTTT. Translation: CASKDRPGPQHF.

V is TRBV3-1 and J is TRBJ2-3; the D gene is possibly TRBD2 (6 bases). This CDR3 is 14 amino acids long. V shed 0 bases and J shed 10 bases, with 14 bases lying between them. The germline CDR1 and CDR2 sequences are LGHDT and YNNKEL (reference sequence). CDR3 bases: TGTGCCAGCAGCCAAGATGTTAGCGGCAGGCCGCAGTATTTT. Protein: CASSQDVSGRPQYF.

The chain uses TRBV5-1 and TRBJ2-3; 7 nucleotides line up with TRBD1. The CDR3 consists of 15 residues. With V trimmed by 2 bases and J by 7 bases, 10 bases remained unmatched. Germline CDR1 reads SGHRS; CDR2 reads YFSETQ. CDR3 amino acids: CASSFTGAPPNTQYF. Here the CDR3 DNA reads TGCGCCAGCAGCTTCACAGGGGCTCCCCCGAATACGCAGTATTTT.

J is TRBJ1-1 and V is TRBV5-1; D call uncertain. The CDR3 has 14 amino acids. The germline V gene has CDR1 SGHRS and CDR2 YFSETQ. V was pared by 0 bases and J by 0 bases, with 6 bases between. The CDR3 region has the DNA TGCGCCAGCAGCTTGGATGGGGTGAACACTGAAGCTTTCTTT. Protein product: CASSLDGVNTEAFF.

In this sample, this clonotype turned up once. The rearrangement links TRBV7-9 to TRBJ2-3, with no clear D. Trimming removed 6 bases at V and 4 bases at J, with 11 bases between. The germline V gene has CDR1 SEHNR and CDR2 FQNEAQ (reference sequence). This CDR3 spans 13 amino acids. The CDR3 DNA follows: TGTGCCAGCAGGTCCCATTCCCCAGATACGCAGTATTTT. This gives the protein CASRSHSPDTQYF.

This sequence joins TRBV4-1 and TRBJ2-7; tentatively, D is TRBD2 (5 bases). CDR1 and CDR2 (germline): MGHRA, YSYEKL. The CDR3 consists of 13 residues. Trimming left V 1 base short and J 6 bases short, with 10 bases between. For the CDR3, the DNA is TGCGCCAGCAGCCAAGTGGAGGTGGGCGAGCAGTACGTC. Encoded protein: CASSQVEVGEQYV.

This clonotype showed up just once. The V call is TRBV2, the J call TRBJ2-7; D remains unclear. The CDR3 spans 15 residues. The V end lost 3 bases, the J end lost 0 bases, and 12 bases lay between the germline ends. CDR1 is SNHLY and CDR2 is FYNNEI in the germline V gene. This CDR3 reads CASSDVGINSYEQYF. CDR3 DNA sequence: TGTGCCAGCAGTGATGTTGGCATAAACTCCTACGAGCAGTACTTC. The whole variable domain, filled in from reference TRBV2 and TRBJ2-7, reads EPEVTQTPSHQVTQMGQEVILRCVPISNHLYFYWYRQILGQKVEFLVSFYNNEISEKSEIFDDQFSVERPDGSNFTLKIRSTKLEDSAMYFCASSDVGINSYEQYFGPGTRLTVT.

The J gene is TRBJ1-2, the V gene TRBV30; TRBD1 might be the D (5 bases). With 3 bases removed from V and 8 bases from J, the gap between germline ends came to 19 bases. CDR1 is GTSNPN and CDR2 is SVGIG in the germline V gene (reference sequence). There are 14 residues in the CDR3. CDR3: CAWSPGTEAMGYTF. The CDR3 DNA sequence: TGTGCCTGGAGCCCAGGGACCGAGGCTATGGGCTACACCTTC.

The chain joins TRBV18 to TRBJ2-7; TRBD1 aligns across 8 bases. The germline CDR1 and CDR2 sequences are KGHSH and LQKENI. V lost 2 bases to trimming and J lost 3 bases; unmatched junction nucleotides: 3. The CDR3 consists of 14 residues. CDR3 region: CASSPSGQVYEQYF. The CDR3, as DNA: TGTGCCAGCTCACCATCGGGACAGGTCTACGAGCAGTACTTC.

The chain combines TRBV12-3 or TRBV12-4 with TRBJ1-1; D not resolved. The CDR3 totals 13 residues. V shed 6 bases and J shed 1 base, with 9 bases lying between them. CDR3 residues: CASRSTQNTEAFF. CDR3 DNA sequence: TGTGCCAGCAGGTCTACTCAGAACACTGAAGCTTTCTTT.

V and J are TRBV6-1 and TRBJ2-7; D possibly uses TRBD1 or TRBD2 (5 bases each). Germline V CDR1 and CDR2: MNHNS, SASEGT. This CDR3 is built from 13 residues. The ends were cut back, 10 bases at V and 11 bases at J, with 24 bases in the middle. CDR3 amino acids: CATTGTSLGEKYF. For the CDR3, the DNA is TGTGCCACCACCGGTACTTCTCTAGGGGAGAAGTACTTC.

The V call is TRBV3-1, the J call TRBJ1-6; D not certain. CDR3 length: 13 residues. From germline, CDR1 is LGHDT and CDR2 YNNKEL (reference sequence). With 0 bases removed from V and 9 bases from J, the gap between germline ends came to 6 bases. In DNA form, the CDR3 reads TGTGCCAGCAGCCAAGATGGACGTTCACCCCTCCACTTT. It yields the protein CASSQDGRSPLHF. Filled out from reference TRBV3-1 and TRBJ1-6, the complete variable domain reads DTAVSQTPKYLVTQMGNDKSIKCEQNLGHDTMYWYKQDSKKFLKIMFSYNNKELIINETVPNRFSPKSPDKAHLNLHINSLELGDSAVYFCASSQDGRSPLHFGNGTRLTVT.

This chain joins TRBV20-1 and TRBJ2-3, with TRBD2 identical over 8 bases. Losses at the gene ends were 6 bases for V and 0 bases for J; bases not matched to a gene: 8. The germline gives CDR1 DFQATT, CDR2 SNEGSKA (reference sequence). The CDR3 runs 15 residues. CDR3 sequence: CSAPLGTSSTDTQYF. The CDR3, as DNA: TGCAGTGCCCCTCTGGGGACTAGTAGCACAGATACGCAGTATTTT.

The chain is built from TRBV7-3 and TRBJ2-7; tentative D call: TRBD1 (5 bases). This CDR3 has 17 amino acids. With 0 bases removed from V and 2 bases from J, the gap between germline ends came to 17 bases. Germline V lookup: CDR1 SGHTA, CDR2 FQGTGA. CDR3 nucleotide sequence: TGTGCCAGCAGCTTAACGTTGGGGCAGGGTTGCCCCTACGAGCAGTACGTC. Translated, it gives CASSLTLGQGCPYEQYV.

This chain uses TRBV4-1 with TRBJ1-2; TRBD1 might be the D (6 bases). Trimming shortened V by 1 base and J by 1 base, and 16 bases separated the two germline ends. Germline loops: CDR1 MGHRA, CDR2 YSYEKL. The CDR3 sequence is 17 residues long. The CDR3 bases are TGCGCCAGCAGCCAAGGCCTTAGGGGGAGATTTAACTATGGCTACACCTTC. Protein sequence: CASSQGLRGRFNYGYTF.

The CDR3 sequence: CASSSLGQGLAGANVLTF. Here the CDR3 DNA reads TGTGCCAGCAGCTCCCTGGGACAGGGGCTAGCTGGGGCCAACGTCCTGACTTTC. The chain employs TRBV5-4 and TRBJ2-6, with 10 positions matching TRBD1. The CDR3 sequence is 18 residues long. With V trimmed by 3 bases and J by 2 bases, 8 bases remained unmatched. Germline lookup yields CDR1 SGHNT and CDR2 YYREEE (reference sequence).

The chain combines TRBV3-1 with TRBJ2-3, with 7 bases that match TRBD2. V lost 0 bases, J lost 2 bases, and 11 bases stayed unmatched. Germline CDR1 and CDR2: LGHDT and YNNKEL (reference sequence). CDR3 size: 18 residues. The DNA of the CDR3 is TGTGCCAGCAGCCAAGATCCAGGCGCGGGAGTATTCACAGATACGCAGTATTTT. It is translated as CASSQDPGAGVFTDTQYF.

This clonotype appeared a single time. The chain joins TRBV27 to TRBJ1-2, with D possibly TRBD1 on 5 matching bases. Trimming removed 1 base from V and 4 bases from J, with 13 bases in between. This CDR3 comprises 15 residues. Germline V gene data show CDR1 as MNHEY and CDR2 as SMNVEV (reference sequence). This CDR3 reads CASSLYLGGGYGYTF. Written as DNA, the CDR3 is TGTGCCAGCAGTTTATATCTAGGCGGGGGCTATGGCTACACCTTC.

The chain combines TRBV6-5 with TRBJ1-1; weak D call: TRBD1 (6 bases). CDR1 is MNHEY and CDR2 is SVGAGI in the germline V gene. The CDR3 length is 13 residues. The V end was cut by 7 bases, the J end by 1 base, with 10 bases between. CDR3 loop: CASNSDRNTEAFF. The CDR3 DNA reads TGTGCCAGCAATTCGGACAGGAACACTGAAGCTTTCTTT.

The J gene is TRBJ2-1, the V gene TRBV5-1, with a possible D match to TRBD2 (7 bases). In germline, CDR1 is SGHRS, CDR2 YFSETQ. The CDR3 has 15 amino acids. V lost 4 bases, J lost 5 bases, and 16 bases lay in between. CDR3 loop: CASSPKWGGHNEQFF. CDR3 nucleotides: TGCGCCAGCAGCCCGAAATGGGGGGGCCACAATGAGCAGTTCTTC.